This T cell receptor (beta chain) was identified in a study of shared clonotypes between healthy human individuals (TCRdb year 2020). Regarding the complete study: The cohort comprised a couple of women and a few men aged 18 to 49 years. For each donor, CD4 naive and CD4 memory were each run on three plates, CD8 naive on two plates, and CD8 memory on one plate. The study deeply sequenced blood TCR repertoires of five healthy adults to estimate repertoire size and the extent of clonotype sharing between individuals. Libraries were prepared and TCR repertoires were sequenced by different laboratories using diverse techniques, in order to increase sequencing depth and limit assay-specific biases. Each donor's leukapheresis produced roughly between roughly 0.85 and 10 billion PBMCs.

CDR1 SGHAT and CDR2 FQNNGV were looked up in the germline V gene. The trim is 1 base for V and 4 bases for J, with a gap of 11 bases between the germline ends. The CDR3 holds 15 amino acids from the cysteine to the phenylalanine. The retained sequence is limited to the CDR3, 45 bases, with the frame set at the first base. Study-wide conclusions, independent of this receptor: Pairwise subsampling led to the expectation that sequencing depth would affect the degree of clonotype sharing among donors. Naive subsets generally had larger estimated clonotype richness than memory subsets did. Higher generation probabilities were observed for clonotypes shared by all four sorted-subset donors than for non-shared clonotypes. Incomplete sequencing was indicated by rarefaction of sorted-subset datasets, despite the large sequencing depth. Across a few donors, approximately 5% of naive CD4, 3% to 4% of naive CD8, 2% to 2.5% of memory CD4, and around 0.4% of memory CD8 clonotypes were shared. The small number of donors limited the genetic and exposure-history diversity represented. Sampling was restricted to blood, and TCR repertoires in tissues likely differ from the TCR repertoires found in blood.

Donors were healthy HIV-negative adults with no recently reported acute infections or vaccinations. Every donor was a Caucasian adult living in Nashville, Tennessee, USA. CD4+ T cells were enriched through magnetic negative selection, after which naive cells were positively selected on CD45RA and the remaining negative fraction served as the memory subset. Blood was collected by leukapheresis, and PBMCs were isolated by Ficoll-Histopaque density gradient centrifugation and then cryopreserved in liquid nitrogen vapor phase. Analytical flow cytometry was used to check the purity and quantity of every magnetically sorted T cell population. Genomic DNA was isolated from every sorted fraction and measured by UV absorbance on a Nanodrop 2000c. Using the deep immunoSEQ assay, multiplex PCR amplified TCR CDR3 regions from genomic DNA. Extracted genomic DNA from each cell subset was distributed evenly across all wells of several immunoSEQ 96-well plates, and each plate was treated as a replicate. For sorted subsets, about 210 ng of genomic DNA, equivalent to around 30,000 T cell genomes, went into each replicate PCR. Purified libraries were measured with a Qubit 3.0 fluorometer, size-checked on a Bioanalyzer 2100, and measured again with the KAPA Library Quantification kit. Every immunoSEQ 96-well plate was sequenced on a dedicated single-read 150-cycle Illumina NextSeq 550 flow cell. The authors processed their data as follows. Because only junctional sequences without quality scores were contained in the immunoSEQ output, filtering matching that applied to full-length reads could not be performed. Sequences were annotated with PyIR, a Python wrapper for IgBLAST v1.9, using IMGT germline references to assign V/J genes and CDR3. Reads with weak V/J assignments (E-value above 1e-6), missing CDR3, stop codons, out-of-frame junctions, or ambiguous translated residues were removed. A V3J clonotype was defined by an identical inferred V gene, J gene, and CDR3 amino acid sequence. Percentage overlap between repertoires was computed as shared unique clonotypes divided by the size of the smaller repertoire. Three approaches were used to assess repertoire richness: RTK rarefaction, the Chao1 estimator, and Recon v2.1 estimates of unobserved clonotypes. OLGA was used to compute generation probabilities for all TCRbeta clonotypes that the gDNA method yielded from a few donors. In TCRdb, the immuneACCESS table is reduced to in-frame sequences with V and J assigned. These tables do not hold every clone; where another copy was compared, an unresolved V gene accounts for under half, and the others remain unexplained. Clone size and the V and J calls come from that table; the DNA yielded D and trimming. This sample has about 2,500,000 clones in its table, and over 85% of those were observed once. In total, the top ten clones hold around 0.14% of the sample.

As regards this clone: Its recognized antigen is unknown. The sample holds no much larger clone one base away, and base qualities are not on file.

Recombination joined TRBV11-2 with TRBJ1-3, with TRBD1 as a weak D call on 5 bases. The sequenced material came from naive CD4+ T cells sorted from blood. The cell subset or site tag for this specimen amounts to: CD45RA+ positively selected. The receptor's source is a man aged 18 to 35 in good health. Here is the DNA: TGTGCCAGCAGCTTAGTCGGGGGTACCGGAAACACCATATATTTT. It is translated as CASSLVGGTGNTIYF.